The rows below give T cell receptor beta chains drawn from one sample of a study of shared clonotypes between healthy human individuals. The table came from immunoSEQ multiplex PCR; TCRdb's copy has only in-frame clones and leaves some out. The sample has some 630,000 clones; 55% to 75% are singletons. Material: memory CD4+ T cells sorted from blood. Receptors were obtained from a woman aged 25 to 45 in good health. CDR3s include the opening cysteine and the closing phenylalanine or tryptophan. Fields, in order: J gene, V gene, clone size, D gene, CDR3 protein, CDR3 DNA. D genes are given only for firm matches. Size is stated for part of the rows, as once, few or many counts, or as a class when the clone is expanded.

>TRBJ2-7|TRBV29-1|-|TRBD2
CSVERGGEQYF
TGCAGCGTTGAGCGCGGGGGCGAGCAGTACTTC
>TRBJ1-1|TRBV7-5|-|-
CVRSLPPSPERGGTEAFF
TGTGTCAGAAGCTTACCGCCATCTCCAGAAAGGGGGGGAACTGAAGCTTTCTTT
>TRBJ2-2|TRBV27|-|-
CASSFHTGELFF
TGTGCCAGCAGTTTCCACACCGGGGAGCTGTTTTTT
>TRBJ2-6|TRBV5-4|few|-
CASSAGPGDSGANVLTF
TGTGCCAGCAGCGCGGGTCCCGGCGACTCTGGGGCCAACGTCCTGACTTTC
>TRBJ2-1|TRBV19|-|-
CASSTPGVRQFF
TGTGCCAGTAGTACCCCAGGGGTTCGGCAGTTCTTC
>TRBJ2-3|TRBV25-1|-|TRBD2
CASSEGGTSGIRTDTQYF
TGTGCCAGCAGTGAAGGGGGGACTAGCGGGATTCGCACAGATACGCAGTATTTT
>TRBJ2-5|TRBV2|-|-
CASSENETPVGTQYF
TGTGCCAGCAGTGAGAACGAAACACCCGTAGGGACCCAGTACTTC
>TRBJ2-3|TRBV7-9|-|-
CASQLPNSDTQYF
TGTGCCAGCCAACTACCTAACTCTGATACGCAGTATTTT
>TRBJ1-2|TRBV11-2|-|TRBD1
CASSPLDRVVYGYTF
TGTGCCAGCAGCCCACTAGACAGGGTCGTCTATGGCTACACCTTC
>TRBJ2-3|TRBV4-1|once|-
CASSQEAALSTDTQYF
TGCGCCAGCAGCCAAGAAGCAGCCCTAAGCACAGATACGCAGTATTTT
>TRBJ2-5|TRBV25-1|-|TRBD2
CASSAVAGHQETQYF
TGTGCCAGCAGTGCGGTAGCGGGGCACCAAGAGACCCAGTACTTC
>TRBJ1-2|TRBV11-2|-|TRBD1
CASSPDRVWGYTF
TGTGCCAGCAGCCCGGACAGGGTATGGGGCTACACCTTC
>TRBJ2-5|TRBV7-7|-|TRBD2
CASSHGTSSRETQYF
TGTGCCAGCAGCCACGGGACTAGCTCCCGGGAGACCCAGTACTTC
>TRBJ1-3|TRBV6-1|-|-
CASSGGVPTGNTIYF
TGTGCCAGCAGTGGGGGAGTACCGACAGGAAACACCATATATTTT
>TRBJ2-1|TRBV25-1|many|-
CASSELGGRLYNEQFF
TGTGCCAGCAGTGAATTGGGGGGACGGTTATACAATGAGCAGTTCTTC
>TRBJ1-2|TRBV10-3|-|-
CAISEPSSGYTF
TGTGCCATCAGTGAGCCCTCGAGTGGCTACACCTTC
>TRBJ1-4|TRBV19|-|-
CASSFGQGGREKLFF
TGTGCCAGTAGTTTTGGGCAGGGTGGAAGAGAAAAACTGTTTTTT
>TRBJ2-2|TRBV6-4|-|-
CASSRGNTGELFF
TGTGCCAGCTCTCGCGGGAACACCGGGGAGCTGTTTTTT
>TRBJ1-4|TRBV11-2|-|-
CASSLHEKLFF
TGTGCCAGCAGCCTACATGAAAAACTGTTTTTT
>TRBJ2-2|TRBV7-8|few|-
CASSLAVVTFGELFF
TGTGCCAGCAGCTTAGCCGTCGTTACCTTCGGGGAGCTGTTTTTT
>TRBJ1-5|TRBV4-2|few|TRBD1
CASSQEAGQVGQPQHF
TGTGCCAGCAGCCAAGAAGCGGGACAGGTAGGGCAGCCCCAGCATTTT
>TRBJ1-4|TRBV5-1|-|TRBD1
CASSYNPTGGRYEKLFF
TGCGCCAGCAGTTATAACCCGACAGGGGGGCGATATGAAAAACTGTTTTTT
>TRBJ2-1|TRBV27|few|-
CASSLWGAGNEQFF
TGTGCCAGCAGTTTATGGGGGGCAGGGAATGAGCAGTTCTTC
>TRBJ1-4|TRBV30|-|-
CAWDKGGSTNEKLFF
TGTGCCTGGGACAAGGGGGGCTCAACTAATGAAAAACTGTTTTTT